This T cell receptor beta chain was identified during a study of blood T cell repertoires in COVID-19 (dated by TCRdb to 2020 to 2021). Broadly, across the study: Samples covering the acute and convalescent phases of COVID-19 were provided by collaborators in the United States, Italy and Spain. The prospective study material was composed of cDNA or gDNA derived from T cells, B-cell-depleted T cells, or PBMCs. Subjects who had been exposed to COVID-19, were actively infected with it, or had recovered from it provided the deeply sampled blood TCRbeta repertoires that made up the dataset. The repertoires were released in a freely available public database meant as a resource for research on the immune response to SARS-CoV-2. Samples came from the ongoing ImmuneRACE study (first 160 participants) plus 1,254 subjects from 6 global collaborators. Sample metadata almost always included a de-identified subject ID, COVID-19 status, age in years and sex. Where available, HLA class I and class II types were taken from metadata supplied by the sample provider and were not determined by assay-based typing.

Enrolling through a virtual design, the prospective study's participants ranged in age from about 18 to 89 years and lived across 20 to 25 United States geographic areas. Cohort assignment in the prospective study relied on participant-reported clinical history from a screening survey and a study questionnaire. Each participant in the prospective study had whole blood, serum and a nasopharyngeal or oropharyngeal swab collected by mobile phlebotomists. Participants in the prospective study had the option to provide additional blood draws and questionnaires over an approximately two-month period. Blood samples from the prospective study were shipped frozen or at room temperature prior to DNA extraction. On this clone: It lacks a known antigen. Base qualities are not at hand, and no much larger clone is one base apart.

General study outcomes and caveats: The quantity of clinical and demographic metadata differed by source and by participant and was supplied without curation.

V sheds 5 bases and J sheds 5 bases, leaving 18 bases between their ends. The CDR3 sequence holds 15 residues, the cysteine and phenylalanine included. Only CDR3 DNA remains: 45 bases, in frame from the first base. The germline V gene supplies CDR1 MDHEN and CDR2 SYDVKM. TCRbeta CDR3 regions were amplified from genomic DNA using the immunoSEQ Assay, a bias-controlled multiplex PCR. As for the original processing: Within the assay, amplification of reference gene primers was used to estimate how many nucleated cells each sample contained. To quantify the absolute abundance of each unique TCRbeta CDR3 rearrangement, sequence reads were collapsed and filtered. For each sample, productive Simpson clonality was calculated as the square root of Simpson's diversity index across productive rearrangements. TCRdb stores this immuneACCESS table with in-frame sequences only. Part of the clones is absent; in the studies checked, under half of the shortfall reflects unresolved V genes, and no reason is known for the rest. Clonal size and the V and J genes are those of that table, whereas D and trimming came from the DNA. Across this sample there are about 280,000 clones, with 85% to 90% seen only once. The ten top clones hold around 1.7% of the sample.

Material for sequencing was PBMCs or T cells enriched from blood (not recorded which). This receptor chain uses TRBV28 and TRBJ1-1, and TRBD1 may be the D gene, going by 6 matching bases. This receptor was taken from a woman between 18 and 30 years old with acute COVID-19. The DNA is as follows: TGTGCCAGCAGTCCCCCACAGGGAAGATGGACTGAAGCTTTCTTT. It translates to CASSPPQGRWTEAFF.